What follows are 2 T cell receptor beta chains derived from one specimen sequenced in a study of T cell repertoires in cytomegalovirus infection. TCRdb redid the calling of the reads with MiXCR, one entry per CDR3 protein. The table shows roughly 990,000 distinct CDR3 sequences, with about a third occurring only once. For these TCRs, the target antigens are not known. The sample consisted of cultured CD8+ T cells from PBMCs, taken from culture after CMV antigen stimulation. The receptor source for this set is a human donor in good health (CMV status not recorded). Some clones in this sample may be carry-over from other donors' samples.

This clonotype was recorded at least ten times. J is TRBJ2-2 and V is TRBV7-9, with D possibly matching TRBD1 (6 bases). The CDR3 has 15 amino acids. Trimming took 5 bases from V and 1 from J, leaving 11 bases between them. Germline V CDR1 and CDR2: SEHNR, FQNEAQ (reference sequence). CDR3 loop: CASSQAGENTGELFF. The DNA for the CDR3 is TGTGCCAGCAGCCAAGCAGGGGAGAACACCGGGGAGCTGTTTTTT.

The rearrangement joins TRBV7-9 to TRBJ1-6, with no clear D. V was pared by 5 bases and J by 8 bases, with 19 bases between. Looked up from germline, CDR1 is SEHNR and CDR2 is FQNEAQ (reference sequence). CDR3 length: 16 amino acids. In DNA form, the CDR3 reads TGTGCCAGCAGCCCCCCGTTAGGTGTCGGGGATTCACCCCTCCACTTT. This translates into CASSPPLGVGDSPLHF.